A single count supports the clone carrying this T cell receptor beta chain. Method: immunoSEQ multiplex PCR; TCRdb's copy keeps in-frame clones and lacks some. The sample consists of 100,000 to 150,000 clones, 75% to 90% of them appearing once. The source of the sample is a study of blood T cell repertoires in COVID-19. The V gene lost 0 bases and the J gene lost 4 bases, with 10 bases spanning the gap. Looked up from germline, CDR1 is SGHRS and CDR2 is YFSETQ. CDR3 length: 15 amino acids. Material for sequencing was peripheral blood. The receptor was isolated from a middle-aged man with acute or convalescent COVID-19. The rearrangement uses TRBV5-1 and TRBJ1-4, with D unclear. The CDR3 loop reads CASSLEREGNEKLFF. The CDR3 coding sequence is TGCGCCAGCAGCTTGGAAAGGGAGGGTAATGAAAAACTGTTTTTT.